Listed here are 14 T cell receptor beta chains from one sample, sequenced in a study of blood T cell repertoires in COVID-19. Sequenced by immunoSEQ multiplex PCR; TCRdb stores in-frame clones only, minus some. This table holds about 280,000 clones, around 90% found once. Sequencing was carried out using peripheral blood. The receptors stem from a woman between 50 and 59 years old who had recovered from COVID-19.

This clone was recorded at least ten times. The chain employs TRBV5-1 and TRBJ1-2; 7 nucleotides line up with TRBD1. Germline V gives CDR1 SGHRS, CDR2 YFSETQ. J was trimmed by 8 bases and V by 7 bases; bases with no gene match: 17. This CDR3 is 15 amino acids long. CDR3: CASGNRGTDIRGYTF. For the CDR3, the DNA is TGCGCCAGCGGAAACCGCGGGACAGATATCCGGGGCTACACCTTC.

V is TRBV5-1 and J is TRBJ1-1, with TRBD1 as a possible D gene (5 bases). Germline loops: CDR1 SGHRS, CDR2 YFSETQ. The CDR3 is made up of 15 amino acids. Trimming took 4 bases from V and 2 from J, leaving 15 bases between them. This chain's CDR3 is CASSRVGGSNTEAFF. The CDR3 DNA reads TGCGCCAGCAGCCGGGTGGGGGGATCTAACACTGAAGCTTTCTTT.

In this sample, this clone turned up many times. This chain joins TRBV5-4 and TRBJ1-2; no clear D gene. Germline CDR1 and CDR2: SGHNT and YYREEE (reference sequence). The CDR3 has 13 amino acids. The germline V and J ends were trimmed by 5 bases and 8 bases, with 16 bases remaining between them. The CDR3 region is CASRVGGGIGYTF. The CDR3 DNA reads as TGTGCCAGCAGGGTGGGTGGAGGTATCGGCTACACCTTC.

The V and J genes are TRBV4-1 and TRBJ1-2, with D unresolved. V gave up 6 bases and J gave up 1 base, with 9 bases separating them. The germline V gene encodes CDR1 MGHRA and CDR2 YSYEKL. The CDR3 is 13 amino acids. The CDR3 region is CASRHQHNYGYTF. The CDR3 nucleotides are TGCGCCAGCAGACATCAACATAACTATGGCTACACCTTC.

The chain joins TRBV30 to TRBJ1-1; D is possibly TRBD1 (5 bases). CDR1 and CDR2 from the germline V gene are GTSNPN and SVGIG (reference sequence). The CDR3 length is 15 residues. V dropped 4 bases and J dropped 0 bases, with 15 bases sitting between them. Here the CDR3 DNA reads TGTGCCTGGACGGGGGGGACGGGCATGAACACTGAAGCTTTCTTT. Its protein is CAWTGGTGMNTEAFF.

There are a few counts of this clone. J is TRBJ1-2 and V is TRBV1; TRBD1 is the table's D call, not checked against the DNA. TRBV1 is flagged as a pseudogene. The CDR3 length is 16 residues. The DNA for the CDR3 is TGCACCAGCAGCCAAGATCCGGACAGGTTTGGGGATGGCTACACCTTC. Its protein product is CTSSQDPDRFGDGYTF.

Here the CDR3 DNA reads TGTGCCAGCAGTCCCTCAGAGGACAGGTTGAACACTGAAGCTTTCTTT. It is translated as CASSPSEDRLNTEAFF. The V and J genes are TRBV27 and TRBJ1-1; 7 nucleotides align to TRBD1. CDR1 is MNHEY, CDR2 SMNVEV, per germline (reference sequence). After removal of 5 bases from V and 0 bases from J, the junction contained 9 bases not matched to a gene. This CDR3 contains 16 residues.

The chain joins TRBV7-2 to TRBJ1-4; possible D gene TRBD1, 6 bases. The ends were cut back, 3 bases at V and 3 bases at J, with 8 bases in the middle. CDR3 length equals 14 residues. The germline CDR1 and CDR2 sequences are SGHTA and FQGNSA. The CDR3 DNA sequence: TGTGCCAGCAGCTTGTGGGGGCCTAATGAAAAACTGTTTTTT. Translated, it gives CASSLWGPNEKLFF.

The chain uses TRBV1 and TRBJ2-5; TRBD2, the table's D call, was not compared with the DNA. TRBV1 is termed a pseudogene. This CDR3 spans 17 amino acids. CDR3 sequence reads: CTSSQVYKREVQETQYF. CDR3 DNA: TGCACCAGCAGCCAAGTATATAAGCGGGAGGTCCAAGAGACCCAGTACTTC.

A note on this clone: The sample contains more than one DNA sequence encoding this CDR3. This chain joins TRBV28 and TRBJ1-5; D is unclear. CDR1 and CDR2 from the germline V gene are MDHEN and SYDVKM. Trimming cost V 3 bases and J 5 bases, with 11 bases left between them. The CDR3 runs to 14 residues. Written as DNA, the CDR3 is TGTGCCAGCAGTTTCGGAAGTGGGCATCAGCCCCAGCATTTT. Translated: CASSFGSGHQPQHF. Drawing the rest from reference TRBV28 and TRBJ1-5, the complete variable domain is DVKVTQSSRYLVKRTGEKVFLECVQDMDHENMFWYRQDPGLGLRLIYFSYDVKMKEKGDIPEGYSVSREKKERFSLILESASTNQTSMYLCASSFGSGHQPQHFGDGTRLSIL.

The CDR3 region is CASRRLRDYPGEQYF. CDR3 DNA: TGTGCCAGCAGACGACTCCGGGACTACCCAGGCGAGCAGTACTTC. The rearrangement uses TRBV6-5 and TRBJ2-7; 7 nucleotides match TRBD2. Trimming at V came to 6 bases and at J to 6 bases, leaving 14 bases not matched to a gene. Germline assignment: CDR1 MNHEY and CDR2 SVGAGI. The CDR3 has 15 residues.

The chain carries TRBV7-8 and TRBJ1-1; no firm D call. Per germline, CDR1 SGHVS and CDR2 FQNEAQ. Trimming pared 1 base from V and 0 bases from J, leaving 15 bases between. This CDR3 contains 17 residues. The CDR3, as DNA: TGTGCCAGCAGCTTAGTGGGTTATCGAGGTTTGAACACTGAAGCTTTCTTT. This sequence encodes CASSLVGYRGLNTEAFF.

J is TRBJ1-1 and V is TRBV18; D may be TRBD1 (5 bases). Per germline, CDR1 KGHSH and CDR2 LQKENI. Trimming left V 1 base short and J 0 bases short, with 9 bases between. The CDR3 runs 15 residues. The CDR3 sequence is CASSPRRGMNTEAFF. The CDR3 bases are TGTGCCAGCTCACCACGCCGGGGGATGAACACTGAAGCTTTCTTT.

This rearrangement joins TRBV18 to TRBJ1-2, with D unresolved. This CDR3 region has 15 residues. In germline, CDR1 is KGHSH, CDR2 LQKENI. Trimming cost V 1 base and J 5 bases, with 14 bases left between them. As DNA, the CDR3 is TGTGCCAGCTCACCACTTGGGCCGGCGAATTATGGCTACACCTTC. Translation: CASSPLGPANYGYTF. Full variable domain (remainder filled in from reference TRBV18 and TRBJ1-2): NAGVMQNPRHLVRRRGQEARLRCSPMKGHSHVYWYRQLPEEGLKFMVYLQKENIIDESGMPKERFSAEFPKEGPSILRIQQVVRGDSAAYFCASSPLGPANYGYTFGSGTRLTVV.